Listed here are 18 T cell receptor beta chains from one sample, sequenced in a study of T cells in Graves' hyperthyroidism and ophthalmopathy. Using RNA transcripts as the source, TCR beta CDR3 regions were amplified. A first-round RT-PCR of the TCR CDR3 used the HTBI primer set. TCRdb passed the multiplex PCR reads through MiXCR, listing each CDR3 protein once. The sample lists around 420,000 distinct CDR3 sequences, roughly 13% seen once, with 5% to 6% in the top ten. Sequencing was done on a sample of blood. Every receptor here comes from a woman aged 18-30 years with Graves' hyperthyroidism.

This clonotype has only a few counts. This may stem from a read error, because a much larger clone lies one nucleotide away. This chain uses TRBV11-1 with TRBJ2-7; D not certain. Germline CDR1 reads SGHAT; CDR2 reads FQDESV (reference sequence). V lost 2 bases, J lost 4 bases, and 15 bases lay in between. The CDR3 has 15 residues. DNA for the CDR3: TGTGCCAGCAGCTTATTGGGAACGGCAGGTTACGAGCAGTACTTC. Translated, it gives CASSLLGTAGYEQYF.

A note on this clonotype: The conserved closing phenylalanine or tryptophan is absent in this CDR3, likely reflecting a read error. The chain joins TRBV7-8 to TRBJ1-1; no firm D call. The CDR3 is 15 amino acids. The germline V gene encodes CDR1 SGHVS and CDR2 FQNEAQ. V was pared by 3 bases and J by 0 bases, with 11 bases between. The CDR3 region has the DNA TGTGCCAGCAGCTTGGAGGCAAGAATGAACACTGAAGCTTTCCTT. Residues: CASSLEARMNTEAFL.

This clonotype showed up just a few times. CDR3 sequence reads: CSVEVRGAGSYEQYF. Here the CDR3 DNA reads TGCAGCGTTGAGGTTCGGGGGGCTGGGTCCTACGAGCAGTACTTC. V usage is TRBV29-1 and J usage is TRBJ2-7, with D perhaps matching TRBD2 (7 bases). Per germline, CDR1 SQVTM and CDR2 ANQGSEA. There are 15 residues in the CDR3. With 3 bases removed from V and 1 base from J, the gap between germline ends came to 16 bases.

This clonotype occurred a few times. This chain connects TRBV2 to TRBJ1-2; weak D call: TRBD1 (5 bases). This CDR3 contains 14 residues. CDR1 and CDR2 (germline): SNHLY, FYNNEI. V shed 5 bases and J shed 4 bases, with 14 bases lying between them. The CDR3 spells CASSKETDVYGYTF. The CDR3 nucleotides read TGTGCCAGCAGTAAGGAGACAGACGTCTATGGCTACACCTTC.

Only one count was recorded for this clonotype. V usage is TRBV2 and J usage is TRBJ1-2, with D perhaps TRBD1 (5 bases). This CDR3 is built from 13 residues. The V end lost 2 bases, the J end lost 6 bases, and 10 bases lay between the germline ends. From germline, CDR1 is SNHLY and CDR2 FYNNEI. The CDR3 region is CASSERLGDGYTF. CDR3 nucleotides: TGTGCCAGCAGTGAACGGTTGGGGGATGGCTACACCTTC.

This sequence joins TRBV4-3 and TRBJ1-5; D is unresolved. The CDR3 totals 14 residues. Germline CDR1 LGHNA, CDR2 YSLEER. Deletions cut 0 bases from V and 6 bases from J, with 9 bases between. CDR3 nucleotides: TGCGCCAGCAGCCAAGATCTGGGAAGTCAGCCCCAGCATTTT. Protein product: CASSQDLGSQPQHF.

The rearrangement uses TRBV9 and TRBJ1-1, with D unclear. The CDR3 has 15 amino acids. V lost 6 bases to trimming and J lost 3 bases, with 18 bases between them. Germline CDR1 SGDLS, CDR2 YYNGEE. The CDR3 bases are TGTGCCAGCACCACCGAAGTATCGAGGCACACTGAAGCTTTCTTT. It yields the protein CASTTEVSRHTEAFF.

At least ten counts were recorded for this clonotype. The chain carries TRBV2 and TRBJ2-7; D not certain. Trimming cost V 4 bases and J 1 base, with 8 bases left between them. Per germline, CDR1 SNHLY and CDR2 FYNNEI. The CDR3 runs to 13 residues. CDR3 region: CASSVSESYEQYF. The CDR3, as DNA: TGTGCCAGCAGTGTTTCGGAATCCTACGAGCAGTACTTC.

In this sample, this clonotype turned up many times. The chain has TRBV3-1 and TRBJ2-1; 15 bases agree with TRBD2. The junction had 17 bases not matched to a gene; V was cut back by 4 bases and J by 7 bases. This CDR3 is 20 amino acids long. Germline V gene lookup returns CDR1 LGHDT and CDR2 YNNKEL (reference sequence). CDR3 sequence: CASSPADGWTSGRGSNEQFF. The CDR3 DNA follows: TGTGCCAGCAGCCCGGCGGACGGCTGGACTAGCGGGAGGGGGTCGAATGAGCAGTTCTTC.

The genes are TRBV19 and TRBJ2-2; D unresolved. The germline V gene encodes CDR1 LNHDA and CDR2 SQIVND (reference sequence). CDR3 length: 15 residues. V was pared by 3 bases and J by 5 bases, with 13 bases between. The CDR3 nucleotides are TGTGCCAGTAGTATTTCGGCAGGTCGGACCGGGGAGCTGTTTTTT. Translating gives CASSISAGRTGELFF.

The sample holds many counts of this clonotype. The chain is built from TRBV11-1 and TRBJ2-1; no firm D call. The CDR3 runs to 13 residues. Germline values: CDR1 SGHAT, CDR2 FQDESV (reference sequence). Trimming took off 1 base at V and 9 bases at J, with 10 bases between the two ends. The CDR3 spells CASSLETWGEQFF. The DNA of the CDR3 is TGTGCCAGCAGCTTAGAGACATGGGGTGAGCAGTTCTTC.

This clonotype was seen ten or more times. V and J are TRBV2 and TRBJ2-5; 7 bases are a match to TRBD1. The CDR3 is 13 residues long. The V gene end was trimmed by 4 bases and the J gene end by 5 bases; junction bases not matched to a gene: 4. CDR1 and CDR2 (germline): SNHLY, FYNNEI. CDR3 bases: TGTGCCAGCAGTGCACAGGGGTTGGAGACCCAGTACTTC. Amino acid sequence: CASSAQGLETQYF. Drawing the rest from reference TRBV2 and TRBJ2-5, the complete variable domain is EPEVTQTPSHQVTQMGQEVILRCVPISNHLYFYWYRQILGQKVEFLVSFYNNEISEKSEIFDDQFSVERPDGSNFTLKIRSTKLEDSAMYFCASSAQGLETQYFGPGTRLLVL.

This clonotype was observed many times. The chain carries TRBV12-3 or TRBV12-4 and TRBJ1-5, with no clear D. The CDR3 runs to 13 residues. V lost 3 bases and J 4 bases, leaving 7 bases between the germline ends. Here the CDR3 DNA reads TGTGCCAGCAGTTTCTCGGGAAATCAGCCCCAGCATTTT. It yields the protein CASSFSGNQPQHF.

Many counts were recorded for this clonotype. The rearrangement links TRBV5-5 to TRBJ2-3; 12 nucleotides agree with TRBD2. The CDR3 contains 16 residues. Germline V CDR1 and CDR2: SGHKS, YYEKEE (reference sequence). Trimming took 4 bases from V and 0 from J; bases not matched to a gene: 3. The DNA for the CDR3 is TGTGCCAGCAGCGTACTAGCGGGAGGAAGCACAGATACGCAGTATTTT. It yields the protein CASSVLAGGSTDTQYF.

This clonotype was observed many times. The V and J genes are TRBV7-9 and TRBJ2-5, with D unclear. The CDR3 loop spans 15 amino acids. Germline V gives CDR1 SEHNR, CDR2 FQNEAQ (reference sequence). With 1 base removed from V and 4 bases from J, the gap between germline ends came to 13 bases. CDR3 bases: TGTGCCAGCAGCTTAGACAGTACGCTTGGAGAGACCCAGTACTTC. Encoded protein: CASSLDSTLGETQYF. The whole variable domain, remainder taken from reference TRBV7-9 and TRBJ2-5, is DTGVSQNPRHKITKRGQNVTFRCDPISEHNRLYWYRQTLGQGPEFLTYFQNEAQLEKSRLLSDRFSAERPKGSFSTLEIQRTEQGDSAMYLCASSLDSTLGETQYFGPGTRLLVL.

This clonotype has ten or more counts. The genes are TRBV12-3 or TRBV12-4 and TRBJ2-7; 12 nucleotides match TRBD2. V gave up 8 bases and J gave up 5 bases; unmatched junction bases: 4. The CDR3 has 13 residues. The CDR3, as DNA: TGTGCCAGCGGCGGGACTAGCGGGCACGAGCAGTACTTC. Amino acid sequence: CASGGTSGHEQYF.

This clonotype was counted at least ten times. V and J are TRBV28 and TRBJ1-1; TRBD1 matches 9 bases. CDR1 and CDR2 from the germline V gene are MDHEN and SYDVKM. J was trimmed by 11 bases and V by 8 bases; bases with no gene match: 15. The length of the CDR3 is 14 residues. This chain's CDR3 is CASGEGQGVSYAFF. DNA of the CDR3: TGTGCCAGCGGGGAGGGACAGGGTGTGTCGTACGCTTTCTTT. Filled out from reference TRBV28 and TRBJ1-1, the complete variable domain reads DVKVTQSSRYLVKRTGEKVFLECVQDMDHENMFWYRQDPGLGLRLIYFSYDVKMKEKGDIPEGYSVSREKKERFSLILESASTNQTSMYLCASGEGQGVSYAFFGQGTRLTVV.

The gene calls are TRBV6-1 and TRBJ1-5, with TRBD1 matching over 8 bases. The J segment lost 15 bases and the V segment lost 2 bases, leaving 12 bases of the junction unmatched. This CDR3 is 14 amino acids long. Per the germline V gene, CDR1 is MNHNS and CDR2 is SASEGT. The DNA of the CDR3 is TGTGCCAGCAGTGAAACGGACAGGGTCGGGTTATGGCATTTT. Protein: CASSETDRVGLWHF.